This is a list of T cell receptor beta chains from one sample in a study of blood T cells in healthy people across ages. TCRdb re-analysed the 5' RACE reads in MiXCR, keeping a single row per CDR3 protein. The sample lists approximately 760,000 distinct CDR3 sequences, 25% seen once, with under 9.5% in the top ten. The sample also formed part of further work on T cells of mothers and their children.

The material sequenced was blood. These receptors originate from a boy younger than 18 in good health. Both conserved end residues are part of each CDR3. Each record gives: D gene, V gene, J gene, clone size, CDR3 DNA, CDR3 protein. A D gene is named only where the DNA matches it firmly. Rows give clone size only sometimes, using once, few, many, or a class for an expanded clone.

NA	TRBV12-3/TRBV12-4	TRBJ2-7	NA	TGTGCCAGCAGTTTCCGGACATACTACGAGCAGTACTTC	CASSFRTYYEQYF
TRBD1	TRBV12-3/TRBV12-4	TRBJ2-7	NA	TGTGCCAGCAGTTTAGCGGTCGGGGCAGGGGGCAAATACGAGCAGTACTTC	CASSLAVGAGGKYEQYF
NA	TRBV3-1	TRBJ2-1	few	TGTGCCAGCAGCCAAGAAATACGCCGTGAGCAGTTCTTC	CASSQEIRREQFF
NA	TRBV7-2	TRBJ2-7	few	TGTGCCAGCAGCTGGGCGTGGGGGGCCTCCTACGAGCAGTACTTC	CASSWAWGASYEQYF
TRBD2	TRBV2	TRBJ2-3	few	TGTGCCAGCAGTGTCCAGCGGGGGGGCACAGATACGCAGTATTTT	CASSVQRGGTDTQYF
TRBD2	TRBV28	TRBJ2-2	NA	TGTGCCAGCAGTTTACAACTAGCGGGGAACACCGGGGAGCTGTTTTTT	CASSLQLAGNTGELFF
NA	TRBV7-9	TRBJ2-2	few	TGTGCCAGCAGCTCCCAGGGAGTACACACCGGGGAGCTGTTTTTT	CASSSQGVHTGELFF
NA	TRBV12-3/TRBV12-4	TRBJ1-6	few	TGTGCCAGCAGTCCCCCAAGTTCGGTGGGACCCCTCCACTTT	CASSPPSSVGPLHF
TRBD2	TRBV9	TRBJ2-1	NA	TGTGCCAGCAGCTCCCCCGCCCTAGCGGGAGAGGGGAGATACAATGAGCAGTTCTTC	CASSSPALAGEGRYNEQFF
NA	TRBV6-1	TRBJ1-3	NA	TGTGCCAGCAGAGATAATTGGCGGAGCTCTGGAAACACCATATATTTT	CASRDNWRSSGNTIYF
NA	TRBV6-6	TRBJ2-1	NA	TGTGCCAGCAGGCCAACAGGGTCGGGGAATGAGCAGTTCTTC	CASRPTGSGNEQFF
NA	TRBV7-2	TRBJ2-3	few	TGTGCCAGCAGCCCTGTAACCACAGATACGCAGTATTTT	CASSPVTTDTQYF
NA	TRBV7-6	TRBJ1-3	NA	TGTGCCAGCGGCGGGACCGAAACTGGAAACACCATATATTTT	CASGGTETGNTIYF
NA	TRBV12-3/TRBV12-4	TRBJ2-7	NA	TGTGCCAGCAGTAAGACCCTTTCCTACGAGCAGTACTTC	CASSKTLSYEQYF
NA	TRBV24-1	TRBJ2-7	NA	TGTGCCACCAGTGGGGGCCCTACCTACGAGCAGTACTTC	CATSGGPTYEQYF
TRBD1	TRBV20-1	TRBJ2-3	few	TGCAGTGCTGCGGACAGGGGGGAGGCAGATACGCAGTATTTT	CSAADRGEADTQYF
NA	TRBV6-1	TRBJ1-5	NA	TGTGCCAACAGTGAAACTCGACGGGGTGAGCCCCAGCATTTT	CANSETRRGEPQHF
NA	TRBV19	TRBJ2-1	NA	TGTGCCAGTAGTTCGGAGAGAACTGGCTCCTACAATGAGCAGTTCTTC	CASSSERTGSYNEQFF
TRBD1	TRBV11-2	TRBJ1-2	NA	TGTGCCAGCAGCTTAGTACAGGGGATAAGTGGCTACACTTTC	CASSLVQGISGYTF
NA	TRBV29-1	TRBJ2-1	few	TGCAGCGGTACCAACAATGAGCAGTTCTTC	CSGTNNEQFF
NA	TRBV4-1	TRBJ2-6	NA	TGCGCCAGCAGCCAAGTCATTTGGGGGGCGACTGGGGCCAACGTCCTGACTTTC	CASSQVIWGATGANVLTF
TRBD1	TRBV9	TRBJ1-2	NA	TGTGCCAGCAGCGTAGAGGGACAGGAGGTTTGGGGCTACACCTTC	CASSVEGQEVWGYTF
TRBD2	TRBV9	TRBJ2-2	few	TGTGCCAGCAGCGGGAATAGCGGGGGGCCAAACACCGGGGAGCTGTTTTTT	CASSGNSGGPNTGELFF
NA	TRBV3-1	TRBJ2-1	NA	TGTGCCAGCAGCCAAGATAGCCTACATGAGCAGTTCTTC	CASSQDSLHEQFF
NA	TRBV5-6	TRBJ2-7	few	TGTGCCAGCAGGCACAGCGAGGTTCCCTACGAGCAGTACTTC	CASRHSEVPYEQYF
NA	TRBV4-1	TRBJ2-5	NA	TGCGCCAGCAGCCAAGACAACGTCCTAGCGGACAGCGGAGAGACCCAGTACTTC	CASSQDNVLADSGETQYF
TRBD1	TRBV5-1	TRBJ1-1	NA	TGCGCCAGCAGCGGTGGGACAGGGAAAAACACTGAAGCTTTCTTT	CASSGGTGKNTEAFF
TRBD2	TRBV10-3	TRBJ2-1	few	TGTGCCAACGGGCTAGCGGGGAGAAATGAGCAGTTCTTC	CANGLAGRNEQFF
NA	TRBV6-1	TRBJ2-2	NA	TGTGCCAGCAGTCAGGGGGCGGGGGACACCGGGGAGCTGTTTTTT	CASSQGAGDTGELFF
TRBD1	TRBV28	TRBJ2-7	NA	TGTGCCAGCAGCCTCCGGACAGGGCCTGCCGAGCAGTACTTC	CASSLRTGPAEQYF
NA	TRBV28	TRBJ2-4	NA	TGTGCCAGCAGTCCGTTGGGTGGGGGAAACATTCAGTACTTC	CASSPLGGGNIQYF
TRBD2	TRBV15	TRBJ2-1	NA	TGTGCCACCAGCAGAGATGTCCCGGGAGGCTACAATGAGCAGTTCTTC	CATSRDVPGGYNEQFF
NA	TRBV29-1	TRBJ2-1	NA	TGCAGCGTTAAGTTTGCTAACCTCAATGAGCAGTTCTTC	CSVKFANLNEQFF
NA	TRBV7-8	TRBJ1-4	NA	TGTGCCAGCAGCTTACGATCTGGGATGTATGAAAAACTGTTTTTT	CASSLRSGMYEKLFF
TRBD2	TRBV12-3/TRBV12-4	TRBJ2-5	NA	TGTGCCAGCAGTTTTCCGACTAGCGGGGGGGAAGAGACCCAGTACTTC	CASSFPTSGGEETQYF
NA	TRBV2	TRBJ1-2	NA	TGTGCCAGCAGGGCAGAAGGGCTAAGGGGGGCCACCTTC	CASRAEGLRGATF
NA	TRBV28	TRBJ2-5	few	TGTGCCAGCAGTTTAAATCCGGGTTCGGAGACCCAGTACTTC	CASSLNPGSETQYF
TRBD2	TRBV2	TRBJ2-7	few	TGTGCCAGCAGTAAAGGACTAGTTGGGTCCTACGAGCAGTACTTC	CASSKGLVGSYEQYF
NA	TRBV3-1	TRBJ1-2	NA	TGTGCCAGCAGCTCGCGACAGGCCCCCTATGGCTACACCTTC	CASSSRQAPYGYTF
TRBD2	TRBV29-1	TRBJ2-5	NA	TGCAGCGTTGAAGATCGGACTAGCGGGTTCCAAGAGACCCAGTACTTC	CSVEDRTSGFQETQYF
NA	TRBV5-1	TRBJ2-5	NA	TGCGCCAGCAGCTTGCTTAGACTGGGGACGCAAGAGACCCAGTACTTC	CASSLLRLGTQETQYF
NA	TRBV29-1	TRBJ2-3	NA	TGCAGCGTCGGGATAAGCACAGATACGCAGTATTTT	CSVGISTDTQYF
NA	TRBV6-5	TRBJ2-5	few	TGTGCCAGCAGTTACTCGTCAGGGTTTGGAGAGACCCAGTACTTC	CASSYSSGFGETQYF
TRBD1	TRBV28	TRBJ2-6	NA	TGTGCCAGCCAAAGGGGACAGGGGCTCTCTGGGGCCAACGTCCTGACTTTC	CASQRGQGLSGANVLTF
NA	TRBV7-2	TRBJ2-2	once	TGTGCCAGCAGCTTAGAAGTGGGACAAACCACCGGGGAGCTGTTTTTT	CASSLEVGQTTGELFF
TRBD2	TRBV11-2	TRBJ2-7	NA	TGTGCCAGCAGCGCCCGACTAGCCCAATCCTACGAGCAGTACTTC	CASSARLAQSYEQYF
NA	TRBV6-6	TRBJ1-5	once	TGTGCCAGCAGTCGCCCAGGGGTCAGCAATCAGCCCCAGCATTTT	CASSRPGVSNQPQHF
NA	TRBV29-1	TRBJ2-3	NA	TGCAGCGTTGGGGGTACCAGCACAGATACGCAGTATTTT	CSVGGTSTDTQYF
NA	TRBV27	TRBJ2-5	NA	TGTGCCAGCAGTTTGGAATCAGCGGGCGCCCAGTACTTC	CASSLESAGAQYF
NA	TRBV29-1	TRBJ1-2	NA	TGCAGCGTTGAAGATCCCCAGGATGGCTACACCTTC	CSVEDPQDGYTF
NA	TRBV12-3/TRBV12-4	TRBJ2-3	NA	TGTGCCAGCAGACCTGGGGCCGATACGCAGTATTTT	CASRPGADTQYF
TRBD2	TRBV27	TRBJ2-7	NA	TGTGCCACCCAGACCCTGGGACTAGCGGGAGTAAAAGAGCAGTACTTC	CATQTLGLAGVKEQYF
NA	TRBV4-1	TRBJ2-6	few	TGCGCCAGCAGCCCTTCCCCACTAGGAGACTCTGGGGCCAACGTCCTGACTTTC	CASSPSPLGDSGANVLTF